The 19 T cell receptor beta chains given below trace back to one sample, sequenced in a study of beta chain features in type 1 diabetes. Expressed TCRB transcripts were sequenced, since all the RNA that had been isolated was reverse transcribed. Generated by immunoSEQ multiplex PCR, the TCRdb table keeps only in-frame clones and is missing some. The data hold more than 550,000 clones, with about an eighth observed a single time. These receptors' targets are unknown. Study-level points and caveats: Moderate yet significant TCRB CDR3 shortening was seen in Type 1 diabetes patients in all four CD4+ subsets.

Sequenced input: naive CD4+ T cells from blood. The receptors originated from a man in his late teens or twenties with type 1 diabetes.

This clone has just a few counts. The CDR3 is CASSLGRDHRGGELFF. As DNA, the CDR3 is TGTGCCAGCAGCTTAGGCCGAGACCATCGAGGCGGGGAGCTGTTTTTT. The rearrangement uses TRBV13 and TRBJ2-2; D is uncertain. V was trimmed by 0 bases and J by 7 bases, leaving 15 bases between them. In germline, CDR1 is PRHDT, CDR2 FYEKMQ (reference sequence). This CDR3 is 16 amino acids long.

This clone was counted a few times. V gene TRBV9 combines with J gene TRBJ1-3, with 12 bases that match TRBD1. Per the germline V gene, CDR1 is SGDLS and CDR2 is YYNGEE. J was trimmed by 9 bases and V by 3 bases; bases with no gene match: 10. The CDR3 totals 16 residues. The CDR3 DNA sequence: TGTGCCAGCAGCGAGCTCTGGGGACAGGGGGCAGGCACCATATATTTT. As protein: CASSELWGQGAGTIYF.

This clone appeared a few times. This rearrangement joins TRBV6-1 to TRBJ1-1; weak D call: TRBD1 (5 bases). The V gene's germline CDR1 is MNHNS and CDR2 SASEGT. Trimming removed 5 bases from V and 1 base from J, with 11 bases in between. The CDR3 sequence is 14 residues long. The CDR3 sequence is CASSFGATNTEAFF. Written as DNA, the CDR3 is TGTGCCAGCAGTTTCGGGGCTACGAACACTGAAGCTTTCTTT.

This clone was counted only a few times. Other DNA sequences in the same sample also yield this CDR3. V and J are TRBV7-9 and TRBJ2-3, with D possibly matching TRBD2 (6 bases). Trimming cost V 3 bases and J 2 bases, with 9 bases left between them. The CDR3 contains 14 residues. Germline CDR1 SEHNR, CDR2 FQNEAQ (reference sequence). As DNA, the CDR3 is TGTGCCAGCAGCTTGGGACTTAACACAGATACGCAGTATTTT. It encodes CASSLGLNTDTQYF.

V gene TRBV11-2 combines with J gene TRBJ1-5, with a tentative D call TRBD1 (5 bases). The CDR3 contains 13 residues. Trimming shortened V by 3 bases and J by 8 bases, and 11 bases separated the two germline ends. CDR1 and CDR2 from the germline V gene are SGHAT and FQNNGV. This CDR3 reads CASSLGLREPQHF. The CDR3, as DNA: TGTGCCAGCAGCTTGGGACTGCGGGAGCCCCAGCATTTT.

This clone was seen only a few times. V gene TRBV10-3 combines with J gene TRBJ1-5, with TRBD1 as a possible D gene (6 bases). This CDR3 comprises 15 residues. V gave up 2 bases and J gave up 3 bases, with 11 bases separating them. Germline assignment: CDR1 ENHRY and CDR2 SYGVKD. As DNA, the CDR3 is TGTGCCATCAGTGAGGCCGCAGGGGACAATCAGCCCCAGCATTTT. Translation gives CAISEAAGDNQPQHF.

This clone was detected only a few times. The CDR3 bases are TGCGCCAGCAGCGACCGGGACCCACGGGATGGCTACACCTTC. Protein sequence: CASSDRDPRDGYTF. This chain connects TRBV4-1 to TRBJ1-2; maybe TRBD1 (5 bases). The germline V gene has CDR1 MGHRA and CDR2 YSYEKL. There are 14 residues in the CDR3. V was shortened by 5 bases and J by 6 bases, with 16 bases between the two germline ends.

The rearrangement joins TRBV14 to TRBJ2-7, with a tentative D call TRBD2 (6 bases). V lost 0 bases and J lost 3, with 15 bases in between. Germline V gives CDR1 SGHDN, CDR2 FVKESK. CDR3 length: 16 amino acids. The CDR3 region is CASSQERLWTNYEQYF. CDR3 bases: TGTGCCAGCAGCCAAGAGAGACTCTGGACTAACTACGAGCAGTACTTC.

This chain connects TRBV6-5 to TRBJ1-1; tentatively, D is TRBD1 (6 bases). This CDR3 region has 15 residues. In germline, CDR1 is MNHEY, CDR2 SVGAGI. Trimming stripped 0 bases from V and 1 base from J, with 9 bases between. The chain's CDR3 is CASSYSGGANTEAFF. In nucleotides, the CDR3 is TGTGCCAGCAGTTACTCAGGGGGAGCGAACACTGAAGCTTTCTTT.

The sample holds a few counts of this clone. At the DNA level, this CDR3 is encoded by other sequences in the same sample as well. The chain combines TRBV7-9 with TRBJ2-1, with D possibly being TRBD2 (5 bases). This CDR3 has 15 amino acids. Germline CDR1 is SEHNR and CDR2 is FQNEAQ (reference sequence). The V gene lost 1 base and the J gene lost 0 bases, with 7 bases spanning the gap. Here the CDR3 reads CASSLDRGSYNEQFF. The CDR3 DNA follows: TGTGCCAGCAGCTTAGATCGGGGCTCCTACAATGAGCAGTTCTTC.

This chain joins TRBV14 and TRBJ1-1; D not certain. Germline CDR1 reads SGHDN; CDR2 reads FVKESK. V was shortened by 4 bases and J by 6 bases, with 15 bases between the two germline ends. The CDR3 runs 14 residues. CDR3 nucleotide sequence: TGTGCCAGCAGCCGCCTGACGTTGGTCGCTGAAGCTTTCTTT. It is translated as CASSRLTLVAEAFF.

J is TRBJ1-1 and V is TRBV18; D is unresolved. CDR1 and CDR2 from the germline V gene are KGHSH and LQKENI. The CDR3 has 14 residues. V was clipped by 1 base and J by 4 bases, with 10 bases between them. The CDR3 loop is CASSPQGGRTEAFF. CDR3 nucleotide sequence: TGTGCCAGCTCACCACAAGGAGGGCGCACTGAAGCTTTCTTT.

V gene TRBV6-5 combines with J gene TRBJ2-5; D ambiguous. Gene TRBJ2-7 matches the end of the DNA better, so the J call may be wrong. This CDR3 has 13 amino acids. Per germline, CDR1 MNHEY and CDR2 SVGAGI. The CDR3 nucleotides are TGTGCCAGCAAAACGGGTGCCTCCTACGAGCAGTACTTC. This translates into CASKTGASYEQYF.

This clone was counted a few times. The chain recombines TRBV5-1 with TRBJ1-5; TRBD1 is a possible D gene (5 bases). CDR1 SGHRS and CDR2 YFSETQ come from the germline V gene. The CDR3 spans 14 residues. V was trimmed by 4 bases and J by 6 bases, leaving 14 bases between them. CDR3 nucleotide sequence: TGCGCCAGCAGCCGTAACCCTGGGGGTCAGCCCCAGCATTTT. It encodes CASSRNPGGQPQHF.

This clone was seen only a few times. This chain connects TRBV20-1 to TRBJ2-7, with D unresolved. The germline CDR1 and CDR2 sequences are DFQATT and SNEGSKA (reference sequence). Between the trimmed V and J ends, which lost 8 bases and 6 bases, there was a span of 14 bases. The CDR3 has 11 residues. This CDR3 reads CSTRALSEQYF. In nucleotides, the CDR3 is TGCAGTACCCGCGCTCTATCCGAGCAGTACTTC.

In its sample, this clone was seen a few times. The chain uses TRBV7-9 and TRBJ2-1; 7 nucleotides align to TRBD1. CDR1 SEHNR and CDR2 FQNEAQ come from the germline V gene (reference sequence). This CDR3 has 13 amino acids. With V trimmed by 5 bases and J by 3 bases, 1 base remained unmatched. The CDR3 coding sequence is TGTGCCAGCAGCCGGGACAGCTACAATGAGCAGTTCTTC. The encoded protein is CASSRDSYNEQFF.

In regard to this clone: Its ends do not fully match the called genes, so a read error is possible. The rearrangement uses TRBV29-1 and TRBJ1-2; tentatively, D is TRBD1 (6 bases). CDR1 and CDR2 (germline): SQVTM, ANQGSEA. This CDR3 has 11 residues. The chain's CDR3 is CSFEGVHGYTF. DNA of the CDR3: TGCAGCTTTGAGGGGGTCCATGGCTACACCTTC.

This clone was observed a handful of times. CDR3: CASSVGLSVSYEQYF. CDR3 nucleotide sequence: TGTGCCAGCAGCGTAGGACTCAGCGTTTCGTACGAGCAGTACTTC. The chain uses TRBV9 and TRBJ2-7; D is uncertain. CDR3 length: 15 amino acids. Germline V lookup: CDR1 SGDLS, CDR2 YYNGEE. V lost 0 bases, J lost 4 bases, and 14 bases lay in between. The full variable domain, rest sourced from reference TRBV9 and TRBJ2-7, is DSGVTQTPKHLITATGQRVTLRCSPRSGDLSVYWYQQSLDQGLQFLIQYYNGEERAKGNILERFSAQQFPDLHSELNLSSLELGDSALYFCASSVGLSVSYEQYFGPGTRLTVT.

The chain links TRBV28 to TRBJ2-1; 7 bases map to TRBD1. The CDR3 contains 14 residues. J was trimmed by 9 bases and V by 7 bases; bases with no gene match: 12. Germline V CDR1 and CDR2: MDHEN, SYDVKM. The CDR3 nucleotides read TGTGCCAGCACCACGACAGGGAAGATCGCTGAGCAGTTCTTC. Translation gives CASTTTGKIAEQFF. Based on the CDR3 plus reference TRBV28 and TRBJ2-1, the full variable domain is DVKVTQSSRYLVKRTGEKVFLECVQDMDHENMFWYRQDPGLGLRLIYFSYDVKMKEKGDIPEGYSVSREKKERFSLILESASTNQTSMYLCASTTTGKIAEQFFGPGTRLTVL.